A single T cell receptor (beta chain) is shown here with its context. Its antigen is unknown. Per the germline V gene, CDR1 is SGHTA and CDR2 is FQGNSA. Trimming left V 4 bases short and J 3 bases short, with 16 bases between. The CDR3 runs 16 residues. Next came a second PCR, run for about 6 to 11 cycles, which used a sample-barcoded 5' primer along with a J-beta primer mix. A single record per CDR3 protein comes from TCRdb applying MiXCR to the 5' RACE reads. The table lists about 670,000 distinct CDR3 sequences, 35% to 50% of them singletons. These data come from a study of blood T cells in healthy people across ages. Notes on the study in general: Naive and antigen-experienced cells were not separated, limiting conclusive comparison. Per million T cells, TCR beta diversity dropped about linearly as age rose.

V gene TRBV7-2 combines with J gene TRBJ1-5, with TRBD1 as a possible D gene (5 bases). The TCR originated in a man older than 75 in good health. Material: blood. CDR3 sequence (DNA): TGTGCCAGCAGCTCTAGGGGTGACAGAACCAATCAGCCCCAGCATTTT. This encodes CASSSRGDRTNQPQHF. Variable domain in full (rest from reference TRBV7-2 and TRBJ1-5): GAGVSQSPSNKVTEKGKDVELRCDPISGHTALYWYRQSLGQGLEFLIYFQGNSAPDKSGLPSDRFSAERTGGSVSTLTIQRTQQEDSAVYLCASSSRGDRTNQPQHFGDGTRLSIL.